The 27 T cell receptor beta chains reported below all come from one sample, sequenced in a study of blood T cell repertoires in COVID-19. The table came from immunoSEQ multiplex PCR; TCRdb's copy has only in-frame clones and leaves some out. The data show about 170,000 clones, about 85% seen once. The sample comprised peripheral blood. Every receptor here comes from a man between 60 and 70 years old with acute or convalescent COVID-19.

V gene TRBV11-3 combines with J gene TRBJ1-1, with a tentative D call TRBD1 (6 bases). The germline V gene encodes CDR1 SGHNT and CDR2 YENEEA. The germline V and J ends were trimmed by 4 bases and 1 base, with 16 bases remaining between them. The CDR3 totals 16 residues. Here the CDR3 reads CASSSRGGAANTEAFF. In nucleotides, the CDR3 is TGTGCCAGCAGCTCCCGGGGGGGGGCGGCGAACACTGAAGCTTTCTTT.

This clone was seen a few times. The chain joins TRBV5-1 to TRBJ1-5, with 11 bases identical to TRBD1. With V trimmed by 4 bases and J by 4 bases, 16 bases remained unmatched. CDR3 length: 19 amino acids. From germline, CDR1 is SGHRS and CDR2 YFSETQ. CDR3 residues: CASSPWIVRGQGGNQPQHF. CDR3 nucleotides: TGCGCCAGCAGCCCATGGATCGTGAGGGGACAGGGGGGTAATCAGCCCCAGCATTTT. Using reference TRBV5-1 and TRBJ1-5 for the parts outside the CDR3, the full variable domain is KAGVTQTPRYLIKTRGQQVTLSCSPISGHRSVSWYQQTPGQGLQFLFEYFSETQRNKGNFPGRFSGRQFSNSRSEMNVSTLELGDSALYLCASSPWIVRGQGGNQPQHFGDGTRLSIL.

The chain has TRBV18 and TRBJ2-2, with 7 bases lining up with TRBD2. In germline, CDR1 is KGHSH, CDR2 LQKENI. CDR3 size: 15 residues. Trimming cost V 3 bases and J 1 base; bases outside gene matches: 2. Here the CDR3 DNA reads TGTGCCAGCTCACCGCTAGCGGAGAACACCGGGGAGCTGTTTTTT. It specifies CASSPLAENTGELFF.

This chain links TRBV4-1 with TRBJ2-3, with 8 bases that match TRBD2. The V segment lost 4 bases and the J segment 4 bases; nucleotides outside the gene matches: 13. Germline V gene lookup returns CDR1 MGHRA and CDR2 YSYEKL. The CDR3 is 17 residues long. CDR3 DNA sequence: TGCGCCAGCAGCCCTCGAGCAACGGGGGGGCCCTCAGATACGCAGTATTTT. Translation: CASSPRATGGPSDTQYF.

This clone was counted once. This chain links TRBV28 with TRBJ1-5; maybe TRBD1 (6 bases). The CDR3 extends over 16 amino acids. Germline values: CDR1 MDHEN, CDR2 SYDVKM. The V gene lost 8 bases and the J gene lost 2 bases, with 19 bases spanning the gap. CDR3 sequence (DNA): TGTGCCAGCTTGGACAGAGAGGTCATGGGCAATCAGCCCCAGCATTTT. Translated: CASLDREVMGNQPQHF.

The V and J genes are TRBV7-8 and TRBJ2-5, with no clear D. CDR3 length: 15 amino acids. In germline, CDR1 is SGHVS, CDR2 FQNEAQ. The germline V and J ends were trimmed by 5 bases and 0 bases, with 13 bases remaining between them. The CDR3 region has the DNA TGTGCCAGCAGCCCTACATCAGGTGACCAAGAGACCCAGTACTTC. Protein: CASSPTSGDQETQYF.

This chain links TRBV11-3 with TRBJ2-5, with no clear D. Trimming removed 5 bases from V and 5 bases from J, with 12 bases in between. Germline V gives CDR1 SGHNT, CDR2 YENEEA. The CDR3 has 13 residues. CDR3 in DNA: TGTGCCAGCAGCGCGCAGGTATTGGAGACCCAGTACTTC. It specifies CASSAQVLETQYF.

CDR3 coding DNA: TGTGCCTGGCTGACAGGGAACACTGAAGCTTTCTTT. This translates into CAWLTGNTEAFF. V gene TRBV30 combines with J gene TRBJ1-1; perhaps TRBD1 as D (6 bases). Germline V gene data show CDR1 as GTSNPN and CDR2 as SVGIG (reference sequence). The CDR3 loop spans 12 amino acids. Trimming took 5 bases from V and 1 from J, leaving 8 bases between them.

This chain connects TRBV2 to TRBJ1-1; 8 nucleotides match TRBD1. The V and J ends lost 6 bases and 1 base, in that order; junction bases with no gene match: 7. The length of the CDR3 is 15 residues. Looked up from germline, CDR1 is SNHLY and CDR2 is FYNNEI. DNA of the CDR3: TGTGCCAGCAGCCGGGACAGGATTTCGAACACTGAAGCTTTCTTT. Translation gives CASSRDRISNTEAFF.

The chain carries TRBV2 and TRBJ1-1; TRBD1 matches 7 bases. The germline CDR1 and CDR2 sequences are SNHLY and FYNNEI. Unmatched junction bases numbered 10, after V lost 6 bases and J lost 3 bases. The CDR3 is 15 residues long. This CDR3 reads CASRGGQTVYTEAFF. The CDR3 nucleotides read TGTGCCAGCAGAGGGGGACAGACCGTATACACTGAAGCTTTCTTT.

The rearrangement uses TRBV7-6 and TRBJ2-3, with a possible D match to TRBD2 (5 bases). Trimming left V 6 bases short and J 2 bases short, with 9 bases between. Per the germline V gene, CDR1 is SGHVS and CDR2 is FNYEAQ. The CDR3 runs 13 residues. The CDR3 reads CASSSDYTDTQYF. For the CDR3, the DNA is TGTGCCAGCAGTTCTGACTACACAGATACGCAGTATTTT.

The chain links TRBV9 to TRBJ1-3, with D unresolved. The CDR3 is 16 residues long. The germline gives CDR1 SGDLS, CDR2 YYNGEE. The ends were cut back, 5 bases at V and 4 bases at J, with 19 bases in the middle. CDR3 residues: CASSFGPEPGGNTIYF. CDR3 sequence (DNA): TGTGCCAGCAGTTTCGGTCCAGAACCGGGGGGAAACACCATATATTTT.

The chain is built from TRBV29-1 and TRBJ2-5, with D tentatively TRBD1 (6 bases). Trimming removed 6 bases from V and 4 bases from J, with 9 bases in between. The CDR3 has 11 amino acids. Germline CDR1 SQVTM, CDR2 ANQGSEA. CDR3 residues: CSVIGGETQYF. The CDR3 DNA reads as TGCAGCGTAATAGGGGGAGAGACCCAGTACTTC.

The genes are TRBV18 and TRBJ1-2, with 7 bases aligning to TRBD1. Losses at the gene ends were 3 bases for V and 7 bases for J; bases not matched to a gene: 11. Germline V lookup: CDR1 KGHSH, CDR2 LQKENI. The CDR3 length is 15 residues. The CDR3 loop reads CASSPGGQTSLGYTF. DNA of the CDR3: TGTGCCAGCTCACCGGGGGGACAGACGTCGCTTGGCTACACCTTC.

The CDR3 bases are TGTGCCAGCAGCATGGGACAGCTAACCGGGGAGCTGTTTTTT. Amino acid sequence: CASSMGQLTGELFF. This chain links TRBV9 with TRBJ2-2; 7 nucleotides align to TRBD1. Germline V gene sequence: CDR1 SGDLS, CDR2 YYNGEE. This CDR3 contains 14 residues. V shed 4 bases and J 5 bases; nucleotides not matched to a gene: 5.

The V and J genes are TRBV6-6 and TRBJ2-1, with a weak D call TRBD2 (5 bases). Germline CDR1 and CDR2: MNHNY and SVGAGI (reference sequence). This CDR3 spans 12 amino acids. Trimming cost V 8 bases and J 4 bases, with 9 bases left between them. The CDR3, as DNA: TGTGCCAGCTGTAGCGCTTACAATGAGCAGTTCTTC. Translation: CASCSAYNEQFF.

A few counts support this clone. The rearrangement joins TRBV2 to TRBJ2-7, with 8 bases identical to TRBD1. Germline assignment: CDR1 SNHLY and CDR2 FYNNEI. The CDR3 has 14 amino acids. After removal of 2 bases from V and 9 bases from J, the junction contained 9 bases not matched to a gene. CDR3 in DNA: TGTGCCAGCAGTGAATTGAGGACAGGGAGTGCGCAGTACTTC. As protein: CASSELRTGSAQYF.

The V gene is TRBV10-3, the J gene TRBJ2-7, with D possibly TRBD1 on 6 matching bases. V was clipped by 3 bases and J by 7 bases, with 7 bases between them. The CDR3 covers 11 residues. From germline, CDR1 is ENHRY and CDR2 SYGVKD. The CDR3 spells CAISEGGEQYF. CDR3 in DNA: TGTGCCATCAGTGAAGGGGGAGAGCAGTACTTC.

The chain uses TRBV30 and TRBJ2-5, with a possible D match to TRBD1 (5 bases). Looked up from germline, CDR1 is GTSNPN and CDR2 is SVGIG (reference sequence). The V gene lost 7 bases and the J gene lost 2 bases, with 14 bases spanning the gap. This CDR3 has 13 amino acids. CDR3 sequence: CAFRTRKQETQYF. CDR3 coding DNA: TGTGCCTTCCGGACACGGAAACAAGAGACCCAGTACTTC.

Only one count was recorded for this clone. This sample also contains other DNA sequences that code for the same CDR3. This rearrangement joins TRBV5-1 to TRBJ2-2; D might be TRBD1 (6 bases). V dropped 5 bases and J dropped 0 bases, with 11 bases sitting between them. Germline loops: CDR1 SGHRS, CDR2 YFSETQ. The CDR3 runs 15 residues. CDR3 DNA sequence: TGCGCCAGCAGTCTAGGGACAACGAACACCGGGGAGCTGTTTTTT. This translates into CASSLGTTNTGELFF.

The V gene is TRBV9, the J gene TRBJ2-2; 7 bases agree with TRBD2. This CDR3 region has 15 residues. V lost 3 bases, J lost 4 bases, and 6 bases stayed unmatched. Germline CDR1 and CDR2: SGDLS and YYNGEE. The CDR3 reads CASSADTGGTGELFF. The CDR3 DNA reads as TGTGCCAGCAGCGCCGATACGGGGGGCACCGGGGAGCTGTTTTTT.

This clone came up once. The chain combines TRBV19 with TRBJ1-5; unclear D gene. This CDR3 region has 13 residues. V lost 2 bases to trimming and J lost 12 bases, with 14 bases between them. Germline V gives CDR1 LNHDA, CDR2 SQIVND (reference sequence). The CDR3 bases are TGTGCCAGTAGTATAAAGGGCGGGGTCAGCCAGCATTTT. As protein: CASSIKGGVSQHF. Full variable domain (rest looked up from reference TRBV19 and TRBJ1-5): DGGITQSPKYLFRKEGQNVTLSCEQNLNHDAMYWYRQDPGQGLRLIYYSQIVNDFQKGDIAEGYSVSREKKESFPLTVTSAQKNPTAFYLCASSIKGGVSQHFGDGTRLSIL.

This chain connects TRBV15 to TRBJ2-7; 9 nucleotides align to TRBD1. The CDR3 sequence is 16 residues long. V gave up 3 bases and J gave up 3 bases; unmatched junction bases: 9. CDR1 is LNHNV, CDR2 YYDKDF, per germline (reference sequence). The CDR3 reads CATSRPTQGASYEQYF. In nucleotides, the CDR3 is TGTGCCACCAGCAGGCCCACACAGGGGGCAAGCTACGAGCAGTACTTC. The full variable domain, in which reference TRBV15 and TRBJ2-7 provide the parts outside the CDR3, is DAMVIQNPRYQVTQFGKPVTLSCSQTLNHNVMYWYQQKSSQAPKLLFHYYDKDFNNEADTPDNFQSRRPNTSFCFLDIRSPGLGDTAMYLCATSRPTQGASYEQYFGPGTRLTVT.

The CDR3 bases are TGTGCCAGCAGTCCGACAGGGGGCGGGTACACTGAAGCTTTCTTT. It yields the protein CASSPTGGGYTEAFF. The rearrangement links TRBV9 to TRBJ1-1, with 10 bases matching TRBD1. The CDR3 has 15 amino acids. Unmatched junction bases numbered 7, after V lost 5 bases and J lost 3 bases. Germline loops: CDR1 SGDLS, CDR2 YYNGEE.

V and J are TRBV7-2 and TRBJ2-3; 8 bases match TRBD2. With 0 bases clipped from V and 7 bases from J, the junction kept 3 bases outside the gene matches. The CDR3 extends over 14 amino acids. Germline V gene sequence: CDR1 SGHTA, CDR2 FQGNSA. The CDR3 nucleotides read TGTGCCAGCAGCTTAGCCGGGGGGGCAAATACGCAGTATTTT. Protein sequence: CASSLAGGANTQYF.

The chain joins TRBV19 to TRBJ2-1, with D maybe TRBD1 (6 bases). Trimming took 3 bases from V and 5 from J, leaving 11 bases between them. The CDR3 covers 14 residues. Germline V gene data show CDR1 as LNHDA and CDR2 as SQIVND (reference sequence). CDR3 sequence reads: CASSIGTTNNEQFF. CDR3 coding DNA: TGTGCCAGTAGTATTGGGACAACAAACAATGAGCAGTTCTTC.

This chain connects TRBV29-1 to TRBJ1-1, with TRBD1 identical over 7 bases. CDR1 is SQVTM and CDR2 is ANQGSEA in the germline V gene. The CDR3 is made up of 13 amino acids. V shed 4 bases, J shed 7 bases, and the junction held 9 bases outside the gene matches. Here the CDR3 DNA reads TGCAGCGTTGGAGTGGGACAGTCGCTTGAAGCTTTCTTT. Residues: CSVGVGQSLEAFF.